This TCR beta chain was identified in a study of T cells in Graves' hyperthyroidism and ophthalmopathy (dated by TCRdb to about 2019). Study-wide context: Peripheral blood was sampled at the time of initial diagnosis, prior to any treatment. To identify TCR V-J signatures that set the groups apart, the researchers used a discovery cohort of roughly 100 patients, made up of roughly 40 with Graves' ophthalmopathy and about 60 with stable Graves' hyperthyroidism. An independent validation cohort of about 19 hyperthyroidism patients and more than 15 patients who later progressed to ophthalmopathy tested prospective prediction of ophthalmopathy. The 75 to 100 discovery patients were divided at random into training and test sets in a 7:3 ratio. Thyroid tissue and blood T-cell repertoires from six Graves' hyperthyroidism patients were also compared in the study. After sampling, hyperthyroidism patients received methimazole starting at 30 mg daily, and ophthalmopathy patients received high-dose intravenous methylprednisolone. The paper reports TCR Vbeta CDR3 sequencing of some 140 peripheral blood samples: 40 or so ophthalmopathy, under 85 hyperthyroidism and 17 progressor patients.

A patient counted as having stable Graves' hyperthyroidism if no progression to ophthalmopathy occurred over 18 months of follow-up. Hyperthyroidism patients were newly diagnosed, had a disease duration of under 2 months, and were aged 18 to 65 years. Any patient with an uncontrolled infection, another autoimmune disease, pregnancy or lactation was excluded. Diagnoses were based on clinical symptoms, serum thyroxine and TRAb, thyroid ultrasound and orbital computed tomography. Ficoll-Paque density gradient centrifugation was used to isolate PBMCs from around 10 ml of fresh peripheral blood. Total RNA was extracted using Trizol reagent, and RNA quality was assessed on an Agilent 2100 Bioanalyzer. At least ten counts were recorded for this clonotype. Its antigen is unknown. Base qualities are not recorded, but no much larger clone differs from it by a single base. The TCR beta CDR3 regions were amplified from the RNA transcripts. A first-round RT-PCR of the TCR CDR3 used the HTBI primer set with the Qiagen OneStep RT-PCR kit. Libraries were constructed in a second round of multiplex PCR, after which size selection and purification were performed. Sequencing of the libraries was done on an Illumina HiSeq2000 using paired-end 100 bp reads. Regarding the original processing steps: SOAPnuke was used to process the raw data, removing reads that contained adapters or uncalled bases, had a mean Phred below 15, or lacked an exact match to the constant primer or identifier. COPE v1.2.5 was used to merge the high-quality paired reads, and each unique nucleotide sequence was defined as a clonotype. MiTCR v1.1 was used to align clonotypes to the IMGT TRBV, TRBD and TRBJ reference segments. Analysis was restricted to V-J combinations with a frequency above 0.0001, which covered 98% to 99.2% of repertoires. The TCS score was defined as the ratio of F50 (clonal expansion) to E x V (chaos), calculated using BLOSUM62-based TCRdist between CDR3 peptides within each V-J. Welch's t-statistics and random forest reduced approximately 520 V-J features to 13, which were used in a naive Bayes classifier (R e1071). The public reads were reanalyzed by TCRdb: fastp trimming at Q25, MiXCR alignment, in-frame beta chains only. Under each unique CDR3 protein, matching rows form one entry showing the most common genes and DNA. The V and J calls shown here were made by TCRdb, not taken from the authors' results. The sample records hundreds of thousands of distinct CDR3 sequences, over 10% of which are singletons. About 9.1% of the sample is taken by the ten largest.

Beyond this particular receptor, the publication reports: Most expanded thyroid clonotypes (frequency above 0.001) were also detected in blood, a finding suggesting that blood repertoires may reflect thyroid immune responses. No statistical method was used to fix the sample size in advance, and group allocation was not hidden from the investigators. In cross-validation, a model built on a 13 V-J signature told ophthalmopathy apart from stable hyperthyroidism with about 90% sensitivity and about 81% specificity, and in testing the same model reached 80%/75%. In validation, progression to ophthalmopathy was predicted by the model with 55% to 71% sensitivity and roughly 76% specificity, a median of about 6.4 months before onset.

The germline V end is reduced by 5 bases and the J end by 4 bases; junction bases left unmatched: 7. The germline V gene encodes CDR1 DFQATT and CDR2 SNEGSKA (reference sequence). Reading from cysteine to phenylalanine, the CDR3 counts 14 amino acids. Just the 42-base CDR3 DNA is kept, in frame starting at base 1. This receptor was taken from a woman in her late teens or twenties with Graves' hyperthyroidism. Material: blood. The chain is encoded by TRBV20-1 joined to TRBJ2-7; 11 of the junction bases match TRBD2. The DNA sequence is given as TGCAGTGCTGCTAGCGGGGGGCCAGAGTACGAGCAGTACTTC. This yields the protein CSAASGGPEYEQYF.